This TCR beta chain was obtained from a study of T cells expressing NK-cell markers. Study summary: Sequencing of TCR beta repertoires drew on sorted CD3+CD56+NKG2C+, CD3+CD56+NKG2C- and CD3+CD56-NKG2C+ T cells. Study results and caveats: Each of over 5 donors carried dominant NKG2C+ clonotypes accounting for about 1.0-7.5% of CD8+ T cells. Expanded NKG2C+ T cell clones had unclear HCMV specificity. The CD3+CD56-NKG2C+ fraction of a handful of donors was likewise dominated by these clonotypes.

On this clonotype: Its antigen is as yet unknown.

After re-calling the 5' RACE reads, TCRdb lists one entry per CDR3 protein, DNA absent. The listing records around 470,000 distinct CDR3 sequences. The germline gives CDR1 SGHTS, CDR2 YDEGEE. The length of the CDR3 is 14 residues. This sequence joins TRBV5-8 and TRBJ2-1; without DNA, the TCRdb call of TRBD2 cannot be checked. This TCR was recovered from a woman in her 50s in good health. Specimen: blood T cells: a sorted CD56 or NKG2C T cell subset, CD4+ or CD8+ T cells, or bulk PBMC T cells (not recorded which). The CDR3 sequence is CASLRLAGRNEQFF.